This T cell receptor beta chain was sequenced in a study of shared clonotypes between healthy human individuals. On the study more broadly: Researchers drew samples from a couple of women and three men aged 18 to 49. Study results and limitations: Rarefaction analysis demonstrated incomplete sorted-subset sequencing notwithstanding large depth. Sampling was confined to blood; repertoires within tissues likely differ. Of the naive CD4 clonotypes, 4% to 5% were shared across several donors.

The CDR3 sequence is 13 residues long. CDR1 SGHDT and CDR2 YYEEEE come from the germline V gene. Trimming cost V 1 base and J 6 bases, with 8 bases left between them. This clone was picked up one time. Antigen: not known. Clones were sequenced by immunoSEQ multiplex PCR, and TCRdb holds only the in-frame ones, with some missing. The data contain 2 million to 2.5 million clones, 85% to 95% of them singletons. This receptor was taken from a man between 18 and 35 years old in good health. Some clones in this sample may be carry-over from other donors' samples. Sample: naive CD4+ T cells from PBMCs. The subset: CD45RA+ positively selected. This chain joins TRBV5-6 and TRBJ2-1; no clear D gene. In nucleotides, the CDR3 is TGTGCCAGCAGCTTGTGGGCCGTCAATGAGCAGTTCTTC. This codes for CASSLWAVNEQFF.